Listed below are T cell receptor beta chains from one sample, sequenced in a study of Tregs in tolerant kidney transplant recipients. The method was immunoSEQ multiplex PCR; TCRdb's version includes in-frame clones alone and lacks a portion of them. The repertoire holds roughly 19,000 clones, with 55% to 75% as singletons. For these receptors, no antigen is known. Specimen: Tregs from blood cultured with allogeneic cells. The origin of the receptors is a human donor in good health. Both conserved end residues are part of each CDR3. D genes are given only for firm matches.

CASTRYYGLAGEYNEQFF,TRBV6-4,TRBJ2-1,TRBD2
CASSLGLAGWGTDTQYF,TRBV5-1,TRBJ2-3,TRBD2
CSGGWDYNEQFF,TRBV29-1,TRBJ2-1,-
CASSDRQGAQSNQPQHF,TRBV6-1,TRBJ1-5,TRBD1
CASRPGQKGSGPYEQYF,TRBV21-1,TRBJ2-7,-
CASSAIDSILNEKLFF,TRBV18,TRBJ1-4,-
CSAPTGFTDTQYF,TRBV29-1,TRBJ2-3,-
CASSALASNQPQHF,TRBV6-6,TRBJ1-5,-
CSVGGLAGGRGTGELFF,TRBV29-1,TRBJ2-2,TRBD2
CASSLVGQGREETQYF,TRBV11-2,TRBJ2-5,-
CASTRTVEQYF,TRBV6-1,TRBJ2-7,-
CASSLEGGNQPQHF,TRBV5-1,TRBJ1-5,-
CASSPYSSGGRAYQPQHF,TRBV7-9,TRBJ1-5,-
CASSLVGDNSPLHF,TRBV5-4,TRBJ1-6,-
CASSGLSRGAEGYTF,TRBV10-2,TRBJ1-2,-
CASSPRNLEGGGAFF,TRBV18,TRBJ1-1,-
CASSQPQGWEQYF,TRBV4-1,TRBJ2-7,TRBD1
CASSVANPGQVGRDTEAFF,TRBV7-9,TRBJ1-1,TRBD1
CASSLWGSNTEAFF,TRBV7-9,TRBJ1-1,-
CASTPWEGGFTEAFF,TRBV19,TRBJ1-1,-
CASSFYRVGTEAFF,TRBV5-1,TRBJ1-1,-
CASAGESLSYEQYF,TRBV28,TRBJ2-7,-
CASSEGTGGAYEQYF,TRBV6-1,TRBJ2-7,TRBD1
CASNPNSVNEQFF,TRBV2,TRBJ2-1,-
CASSQGGRLAYNEQFF,TRBV5-4,TRBJ2-1,-
CAWSGLGGPGAYNEQFF,TRBV30,TRBJ2-1,-
CASSHWGLPSGANVLTF,TRBV5-4,TRBJ2-6,-
CASSQETGGLNTEAFF,TRBV4-2,TRBJ1-1,TRBD1
CASSATGGAGELFF,TRBV2,TRBJ2-2,TRBD1
CASSWGLGPGHQPQHF,TRBV27,TRBJ1-5,-
CSVVGVSGNTIYF,TRBV29-1,TRBJ1-3,-
CASSPRTGLPSGNTIYF,TRBV18,TRBJ1-3,TRBD1
CASSLEARGYTF,TRBV11-2,TRBJ1-2,-
CASSPGLAGVYTYEQYF,TRBV5-6,TRBJ2-7,TRBD2
CASSLTSGRADTQYF,TRBV11-2,TRBJ2-3,TRBD2
CASTLYTGFLIMNTEAFF,TRBV7-9,TRBJ1-1,-
CASSLVEGRGAQHF,TRBV11-3,TRBJ1-5,-
CASRTSGVTYNEQFF,TRBV5-1,TRBJ2-1,TRBD2
CASSTQGRNYGYTF,TRBV19,TRBJ1-2,-
CASSSWSGVYGYTF,TRBV13,TRBJ1-2,-
CAISFDYLAGGPQYF,TRBV10-3,TRBJ2-7,TRBD2
CASSLGGRPDTQYF,TRBV7-8,TRBJ2-3,-
CASSWSTDTQYF,TRBV5-1,TRBJ2-3,-
CASSYPTDRVREAFF,TRBV6-6,TRBJ1-1,-
CSVGVAGGLDTQYF,TRBV29-1,TRBJ2-3,TRBD2
CASRWTDRVPYEQYF,TRBV5-1,TRBJ2-7,-
CASFDYGYTF,TRBV6-1,TRBJ1-2,-
CSVGRNNEQFF,TRBV29-1,TRBJ2-1,-
CASSLDGLYGYTF,TRBV7-9,TRBJ1-2,-
CASSLGGAGQPQHF,TRBV7-2,TRBJ1-5,TRBD1
CASSLDGGAGEQFF,TRBV5-1,TRBJ2-1,TRBD2
CASNGQSGGNQPQHF,TRBV19,TRBJ1-5,-
CAFSTSGRARNEQFF,TRBV21-1,TRBJ2-1,-
CASSPGPWDNEQFF,TRBV5-1,TRBJ2-1,-
CASRLAGDRRNQPQHF,TRBV12-2,TRBJ1-5,-
CSAKGQSSYEQYF,TRBV29-1,TRBJ2-7,-
CASSGPTVRTDTQYF,TRBV2,TRBJ2-3,-